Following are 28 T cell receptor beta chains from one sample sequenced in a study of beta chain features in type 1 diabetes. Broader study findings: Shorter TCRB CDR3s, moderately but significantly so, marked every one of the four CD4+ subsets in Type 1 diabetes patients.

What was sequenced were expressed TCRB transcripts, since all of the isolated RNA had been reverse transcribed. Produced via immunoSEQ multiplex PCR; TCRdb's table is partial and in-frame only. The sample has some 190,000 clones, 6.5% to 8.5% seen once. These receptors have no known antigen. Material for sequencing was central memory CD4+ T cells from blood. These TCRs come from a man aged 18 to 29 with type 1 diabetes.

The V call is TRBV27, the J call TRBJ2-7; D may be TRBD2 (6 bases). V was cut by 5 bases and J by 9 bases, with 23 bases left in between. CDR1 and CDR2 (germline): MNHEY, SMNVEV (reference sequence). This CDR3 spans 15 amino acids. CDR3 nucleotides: TGTGCCAGCAGTCCGCGCGGGACTGCGCGATTGGGGCAGTACTTC. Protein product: CASSPRGTARLGQYF.

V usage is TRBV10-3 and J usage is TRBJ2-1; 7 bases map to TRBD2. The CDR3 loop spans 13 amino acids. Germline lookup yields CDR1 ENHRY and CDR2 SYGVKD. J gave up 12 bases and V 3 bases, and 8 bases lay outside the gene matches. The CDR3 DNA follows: TGTGCCATCAGTGAAAGGGCGGGGGACGGGCAGTTCTTC. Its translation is CAISERAGDGQFF.

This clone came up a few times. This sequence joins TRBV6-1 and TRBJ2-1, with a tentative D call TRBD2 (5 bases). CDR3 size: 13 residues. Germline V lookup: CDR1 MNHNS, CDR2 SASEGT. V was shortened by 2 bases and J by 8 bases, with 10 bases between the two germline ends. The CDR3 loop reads CASSELGSHEQFF. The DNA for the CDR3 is TGTGCCAGCAGTGAATTGGGGAGCCATGAGCAGTTCTTC.

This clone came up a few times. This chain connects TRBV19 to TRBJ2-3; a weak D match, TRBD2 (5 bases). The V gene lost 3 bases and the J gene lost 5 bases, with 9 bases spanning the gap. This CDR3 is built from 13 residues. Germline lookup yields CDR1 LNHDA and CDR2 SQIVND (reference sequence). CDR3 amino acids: CASSIRGQDTQYF. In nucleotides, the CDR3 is TGTGCCAGTAGTATTCGAGGGCAAGATACGCAGTATTTT.

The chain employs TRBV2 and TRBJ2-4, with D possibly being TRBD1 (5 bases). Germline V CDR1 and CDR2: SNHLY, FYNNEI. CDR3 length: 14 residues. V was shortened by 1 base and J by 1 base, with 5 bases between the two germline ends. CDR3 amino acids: CASSEDRAKNIQYF. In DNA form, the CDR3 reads TGTGCCAGCAGTGAAGACAGGGCCAAAAACATTCAGTACTTC.

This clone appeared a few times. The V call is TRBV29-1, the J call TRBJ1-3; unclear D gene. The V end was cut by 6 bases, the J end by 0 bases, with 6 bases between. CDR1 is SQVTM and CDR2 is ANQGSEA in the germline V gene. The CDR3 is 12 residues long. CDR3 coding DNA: TGCAGCGTCAAATCCTCTGGAAACACCATATATTTT. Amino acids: CSVKSSGNTIYF.

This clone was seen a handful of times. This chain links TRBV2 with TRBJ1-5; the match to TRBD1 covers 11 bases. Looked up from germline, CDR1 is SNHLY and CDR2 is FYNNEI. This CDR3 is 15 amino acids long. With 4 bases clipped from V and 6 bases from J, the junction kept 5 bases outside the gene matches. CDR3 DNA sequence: TGTGCCAGCAGTGTGGACAGGGGGCAGGGTCAGCCCCAGCATTTT. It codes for CASSVDRGQGQPQHF.

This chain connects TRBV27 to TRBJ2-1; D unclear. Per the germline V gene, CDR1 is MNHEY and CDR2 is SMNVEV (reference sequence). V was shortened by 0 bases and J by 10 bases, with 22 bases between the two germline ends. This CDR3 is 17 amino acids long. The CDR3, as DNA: TGTGCCAGCAGTTTATCCACAGTGTTCTCCTTGGAAAGGGAGCAGTTCTTC. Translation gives CASSLSTVFSLEREQFF.

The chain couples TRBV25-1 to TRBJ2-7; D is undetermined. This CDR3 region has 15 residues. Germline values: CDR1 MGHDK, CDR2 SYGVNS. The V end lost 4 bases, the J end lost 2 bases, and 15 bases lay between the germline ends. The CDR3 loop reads CASSGGLSAAYEQYF. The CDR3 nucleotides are TGTGCCAGCAGTGGAGGTTTGAGTGCAGCCTACGAGCAGTACTTC.

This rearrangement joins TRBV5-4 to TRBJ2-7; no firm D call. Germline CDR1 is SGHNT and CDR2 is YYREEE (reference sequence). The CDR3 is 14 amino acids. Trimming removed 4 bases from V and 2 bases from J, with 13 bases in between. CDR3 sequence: CASSQAAAAYEQYF. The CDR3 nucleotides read TGTGCCAGCAGCCAAGCTGCCGCCGCCTACGAGCAGTACTTC.

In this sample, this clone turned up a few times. As DNA, the CDR3 is TGTGCCAGCAGCTTGGCGGGAGGAGGCGCAGATACGCAGTATTTT. This sequence encodes CASSLAGGGADTQYF. The chain recombines TRBV5-4 with TRBJ2-3; TRBD2 matches 7 bases. V gave up 0 bases and J gave up 4 bases; unmatched junction bases: 5. This CDR3 has 15 amino acids. Germline V gives CDR1 SGHNT, CDR2 YYREEE (reference sequence). Combining the CDR3 with reference TRBV5-4 and TRBJ2-3 gives the whole variable domain ETGVTQSPTHLIKTRGQQVTLRCSSQSGHNTVSWYQQALGQGPQFIFQYYREEENGRGNFPPRFSGLQFPNYSSELNVNALELDDSALYLCASSLAGGGADTQYFGPGTRLTVL.

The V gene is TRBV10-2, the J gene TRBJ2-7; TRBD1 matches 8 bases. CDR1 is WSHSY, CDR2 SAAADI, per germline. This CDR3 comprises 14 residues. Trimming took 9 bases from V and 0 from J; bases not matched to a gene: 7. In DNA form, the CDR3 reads TGCGCCAGTAGGGACAGGCTTTACTCCTACGAGCAGTACTTC. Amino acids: CASRDRLYSYEQYF.

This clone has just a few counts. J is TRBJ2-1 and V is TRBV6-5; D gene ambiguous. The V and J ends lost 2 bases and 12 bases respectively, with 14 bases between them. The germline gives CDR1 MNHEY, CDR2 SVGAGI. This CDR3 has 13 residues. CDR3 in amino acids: CASSYVGQVGQFF. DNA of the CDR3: TGTGCCAGCAGTTACGTGGGTCAGGTCGGGCAGTTCTTC.

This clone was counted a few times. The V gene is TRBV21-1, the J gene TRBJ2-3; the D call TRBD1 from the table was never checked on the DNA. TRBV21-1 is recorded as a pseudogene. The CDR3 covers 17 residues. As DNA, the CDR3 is TGTGCCAGCAGCAAAGTAGGACACGTGGAGAACACAGATACGCAGTATTTT. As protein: CASSKVGHVENTDTQYF.

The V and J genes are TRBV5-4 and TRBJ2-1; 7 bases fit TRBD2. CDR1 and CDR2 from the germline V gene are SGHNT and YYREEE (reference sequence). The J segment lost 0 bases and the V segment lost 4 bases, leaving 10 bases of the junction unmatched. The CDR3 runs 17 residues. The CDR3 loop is CASSANLADASYNEQFF. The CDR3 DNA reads TGTGCCAGCAGCGCGAACCTAGCGGATGCCTCCTACAATGAGCAGTTCTTC. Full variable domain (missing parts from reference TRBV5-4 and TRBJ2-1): ETGVTQSPTHLIKTRGQQVTLRCSSQSGHNTVSWYQQALGQGPQFIFQYYREEENGRGNFPPRFSGLQFPNYSSELNVNALELDDSALYLCASSANLADASYNEQFFGPGTRLTVL.

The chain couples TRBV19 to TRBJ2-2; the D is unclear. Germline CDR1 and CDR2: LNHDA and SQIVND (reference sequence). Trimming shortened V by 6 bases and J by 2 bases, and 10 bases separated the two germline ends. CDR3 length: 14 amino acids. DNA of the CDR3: TGTGCCAGTAGGAGCGTTGGAAACACCGGGGAGCTGTTTTTT. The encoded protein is CASRSVGNTGELFF. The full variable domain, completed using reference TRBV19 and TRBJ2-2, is DGGITQSPKYLFRKEGQNVTLSCEQNLNHDAMYWYRQDPGQGLRLIYYSQIVNDFQKGDIAEGYSVSREKKESFPLTVTSAQKNPTAFYLCASRSVGNTGELFFGEGSRLTVL.

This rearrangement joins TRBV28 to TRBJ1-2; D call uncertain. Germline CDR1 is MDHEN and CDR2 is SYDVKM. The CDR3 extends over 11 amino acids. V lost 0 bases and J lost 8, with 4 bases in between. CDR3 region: CASSLWGGYTF. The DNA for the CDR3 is TGTGCCAGCAGTTTATGGGGCGGCTACACCTTC.

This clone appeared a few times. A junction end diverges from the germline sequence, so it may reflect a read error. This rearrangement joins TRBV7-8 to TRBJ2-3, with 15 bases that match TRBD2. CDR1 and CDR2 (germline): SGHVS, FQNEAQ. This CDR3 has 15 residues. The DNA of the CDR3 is TGTGCCAGCAGCCGGACTAGCGGGGGGGCAGAGACGCAGTATTTT. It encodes CASSRTSGGAETQYF. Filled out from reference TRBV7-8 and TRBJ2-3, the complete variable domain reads GAGVSQSPRYKVAKRGQDVALRCDPISGHVSLFWYQQALGQGPEFLTYFQNEAQLDKSGLPSDRFFAERPEGSVSTLKIQRTQQEDSAVYLCASSRTSGGAETQYFGPGTRLTVL.

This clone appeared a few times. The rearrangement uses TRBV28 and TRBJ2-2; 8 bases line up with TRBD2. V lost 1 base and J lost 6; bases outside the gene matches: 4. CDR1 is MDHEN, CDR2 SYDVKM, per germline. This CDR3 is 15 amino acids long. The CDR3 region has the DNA TGTGCCAGCAGTTTATATACCGGGGGGGCCGGGGAGCTGTTTTTT. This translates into CASSLYTGGAGELFF.

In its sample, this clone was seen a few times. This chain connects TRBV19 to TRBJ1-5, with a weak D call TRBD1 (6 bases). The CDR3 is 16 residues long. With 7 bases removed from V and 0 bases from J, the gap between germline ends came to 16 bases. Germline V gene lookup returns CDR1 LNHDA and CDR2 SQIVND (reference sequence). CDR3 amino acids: CASNVLDRNSNQPQHF. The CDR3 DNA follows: TGTGCCAGTAACGTGTTGGACAGAAATAGCAATCAGCCCCAGCATTTT.

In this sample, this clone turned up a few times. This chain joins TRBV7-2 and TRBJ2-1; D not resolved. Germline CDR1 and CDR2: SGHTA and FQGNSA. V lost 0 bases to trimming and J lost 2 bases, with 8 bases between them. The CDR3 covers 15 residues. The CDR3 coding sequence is TGTGCCAGCAGCTTAGCGGCGGATACCTACAATGAGCAGTTCTTC. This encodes CASSLAADTYNEQFF.

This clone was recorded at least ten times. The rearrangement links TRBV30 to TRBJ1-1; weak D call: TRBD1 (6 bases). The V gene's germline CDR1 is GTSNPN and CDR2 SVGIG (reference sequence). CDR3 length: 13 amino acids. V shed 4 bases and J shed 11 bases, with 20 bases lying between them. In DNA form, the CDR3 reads TGTGCCTGGAAGGAACAGGGCCTAACTTCGGCTTTCTTT. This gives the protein CAWKEQGLTSAFF.

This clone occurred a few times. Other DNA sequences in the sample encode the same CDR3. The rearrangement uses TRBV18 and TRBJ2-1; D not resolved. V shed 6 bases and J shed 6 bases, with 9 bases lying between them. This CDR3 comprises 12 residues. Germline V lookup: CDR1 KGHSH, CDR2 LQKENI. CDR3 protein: CASSPIGNEQFF. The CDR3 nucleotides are TGTGCCAGCTCTCCAATCGGCAATGAGCAGTTCTTC.

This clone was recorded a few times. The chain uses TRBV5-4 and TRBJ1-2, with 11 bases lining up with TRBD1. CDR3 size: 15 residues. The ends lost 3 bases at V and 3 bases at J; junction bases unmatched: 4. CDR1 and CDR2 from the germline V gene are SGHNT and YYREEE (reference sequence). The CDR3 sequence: CASSSGTGGDYGYTF. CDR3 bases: TGTGCCAGCAGCTCCGGGACAGGGGGGGACTATGGCTACACCTTC.

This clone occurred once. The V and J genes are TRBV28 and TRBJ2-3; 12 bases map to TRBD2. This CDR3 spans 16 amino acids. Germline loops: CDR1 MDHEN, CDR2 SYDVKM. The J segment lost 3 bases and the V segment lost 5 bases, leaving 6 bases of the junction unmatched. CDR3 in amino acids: CASSLAGLAGTDTQYF. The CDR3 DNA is TGTGCCAGCAGTCTCGCCGGACTAGCGGGGACAGATACGCAGTATTTT.

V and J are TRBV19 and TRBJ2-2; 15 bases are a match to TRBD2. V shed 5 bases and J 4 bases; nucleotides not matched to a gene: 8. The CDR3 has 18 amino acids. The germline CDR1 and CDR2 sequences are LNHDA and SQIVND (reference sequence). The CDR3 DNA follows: TGTGCCAGTAGTGTAGGACTAGCGGGGGGGCGAAGCACCGGGGAGCTGTTTTTT. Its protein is CASSVGLAGGRSTGELFF.

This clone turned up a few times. This CDR3 reads CASSLSGTGYTQYF. In nucleotides, the CDR3 is TGTGCCAGCAGCTTATCTGGGACAGGGTATACGCAGTATTTT. The chain recombines TRBV7-9 with TRBJ2-3; TRBD1 matches 9 bases. Germline V gene sequence: CDR1 SEHNR, CDR2 FQNEAQ (reference sequence). The CDR3 length is 14 residues. V dropped 2 bases and J dropped 7; count of bases not matched to a gene: 4.

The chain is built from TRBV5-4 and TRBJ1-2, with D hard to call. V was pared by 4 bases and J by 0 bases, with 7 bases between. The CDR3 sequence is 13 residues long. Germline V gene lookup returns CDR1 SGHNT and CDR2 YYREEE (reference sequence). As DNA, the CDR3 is TGTGCCAGCAGCCCCGAGTCTAACTATGGCTACACCTTC. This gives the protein CASSPESNYGYTF. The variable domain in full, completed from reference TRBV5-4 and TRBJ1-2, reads ETGVTQSPTHLIKTRGQQVTLRCSSQSGHNTVSWYQQALGQGPQFIFQYYREEENGRGNFPPRFSGLQFPNYSSELNVNALELDDSALYLCASSPESNYGYTFGSGTRLTVV.